This T cell receptor (beta chain) originates from a study of blood T cell repertoires in COVID-19. In the study overall: Researchers got acute and convalescent COVID-19 samples from the United States, Italy and Spain. PBMCs, B-cell-depleted T cells, or T cells provided the cDNA or gDNA that made up the material.

Seattle-derived patients entered the study during active infection and were followed longitudinally. The CDR3 is made up of 15 amino acids. V was pared by 5 bases and J by 2 bases, with 5 bases of the junction left unmatched. The germline V gene encodes CDR1 MRHNA and CDR2 SNTAGT. Per the authors' pipeline: The assay estimated nucleated cells by amplifying reference gene primers. Profiled with immunoSEQ multiplex PCR; TCRdb holds only in-frame clones, not every one. V, J and clone size were drawn from that table, and D and trimming were deduced from the DNA. The sample has about 210,000 clones, 85% seen once.

The chain has TRBV6-4 and TRBJ2-2; 7 nucleotides match TRBD1. The sample was peripheral blood. The TCR originated in a man aged 50-60 years with COVID-19, enrolled during active disease. The CDR3 region is CASSPRGGNTGELFF. The DNA for the CDR3 is TGTGCCAGCAGTCCCCGAGGGGGCAACACCGGGGAGCTGTTTTTT.